The 9 T cell receptor beta chains below were found in one sample sequenced in a study of beta chain features in type 1 diabetes. Sequencing targeted expressed TCRB transcripts, as all isolated RNA had been reverse transcribed. Data came from immunoSEQ multiplex PCR; TCRdb stores just in-frame clones and leaves some out. The data contain roughly 300,000 clones, roughly 8% of them singletons. The sequenced sample was central memory CD4+ T cells from blood. These receptors were collected from a woman younger than 30 in good health.

This clone has at least ten counts. This chain joins TRBV18 and TRBJ2-7, with D hard to call. Trimming took 3 bases from V and 3 from J, leaving 15 bases between them. The CDR3 spans 15 residues. Germline V gives CDR1 KGHSH, CDR2 LQKENI. The DNA for the CDR3 is TGTGCCAGCTCACCCGTGCTAGAGACCGTCTACGAGCAGTACTTC. Its translation: CASSPVLETVYEQYF.

This clone was detected a few times. This chain connects TRBV28 to TRBJ1-3, with unresolved D. CDR3 size: 15 residues. The germline CDR1 and CDR2 sequences are MDHEN and SYDVKM. V was pared by 3 bases and J by 0 bases, with 9 bases between. DNA for the CDR3: TGTGCCAGCAGTTTTCGAAGCCTCTCTGGAAACACCATATATTTT. It specifies CASSFRSLSGNTIYF.

A few counts support this clone. V gene TRBV11-2 combines with J gene TRBJ2-5; D uncertain. The V end lost 1 base, the J end lost 2 bases, and 5 bases lay between the germline ends. In germline, CDR1 is SGHAT, CDR2 FQNNGV. There are 13 residues in the CDR3. Here the CDR3 DNA reads TGTGCCAGCAGCTTAGCCGCACAAGAGACCCAGTACTTC. It translates to CASSLAAQETQYF.

The genes are TRBV6-5 and TRBJ2-4, with a weak D call TRBD2 (5 bases). Germline assignment: CDR1 MNHEY and CDR2 SVGAGI. Trimming removed 6 bases from V and 6 bases from J, with 12 bases in between. This CDR3 comprises 13 residues. The CDR3 here is CASSYTSGNIQYF. The CDR3 nucleotides read TGTGCCAGCAGCTACACGAGCGGAAACATTCAGTACTTC.

This clone was detected a few times. The V call is TRBV6-1, the J call TRBJ2-5; TRBD1 agrees at 8 bases. CDR3 length equals 15 residues. Germline V gives CDR1 MNHNS, CDR2 SASEGT. Trimming cost V 7 bases and J 3 bases; bases outside gene matches: 10. In DNA form, the CDR3 reads TGTGCCAGCACTCTGCGAGGGGGACAGGAAGAGACCCAGTACTTC. Translated, it gives CASTLRGGQEETQYF.

The chain carries TRBV5-4 and TRBJ2-7; the D is unclear. Germline V gene sequence: CDR1 SGHNT, CDR2 YYREEE (reference sequence). CDR3 length: 15 amino acids. With 4 bases removed from V and 4 bases from J, the gap between germline ends came to 18 bases. The DNA of the CDR3 is TGTGCCAGCAGCCCAAACCCGGGCCAGCAGTACGAGCAGTACTTC. This encodes CASSPNPGQQYEQYF. Supplemented by reference TRBV5-4 and TRBJ2-7, the full variable domain reads ETGVTQSPTHLIKTRGQQVTLRCSSQSGHNTVSWYQQALGQGPQFIFQYYREEENGRGNFPPRFSGLQFPNYSSELNVNALELDDSALYLCASSPNPGQQYEQYFGPGTRLTVT.

In this sample, this clone turned up many times. The chain links TRBV7-9 to TRBJ1-2, with TRBD1 matching 11 bases. Looked up from germline, CDR1 is SEHNR and CDR2 is FQNEAQ (reference sequence). Trimming took 3 bases from V and 7 from J; bases not matched to a gene: 7. This CDR3 has 15 amino acids. CDR3 nucleotides: TGTGCCAGCAGCTTCCGGACAGGGGGCGTCCCTGGCTACACCTTC. Translation gives CASSFRTGGVPGYTF.

This clone came up a few times. This sequence joins TRBV14 and TRBJ2-2; perhaps TRBD1 as D (5 bases). V shed 1 base and J shed 11 bases, with 11 bases lying between them. There are 13 residues in the CDR3. Germline CDR1 is SGHDN and CDR2 is FVKESK. CDR3 protein: CASSQVTGLELFF. DNA of the CDR3: TGTGCCAGCAGCCAAGTAACAGGCCTCGAGCTGTTTTTT.

This clone was seen a handful of times. The chain carries TRBV7-9 and TRBJ2-3; a weak D match, TRBD2 (5 bases). V was cut by 4 bases and J by 6 bases, with 17 bases left in between. CDR3 length: 15 residues. The germline gives CDR1 SEHNR, CDR2 FQNEAQ (reference sequence). The CDR3 DNA is TGTGCCAGCAGCTCACTCCATGATAGCGCGGATACGCAGTATTTT. The encoded protein is CASSSLHDSADTQYF.